This TCR beta chain stems from a study of spatial heterogeneity in lung cancer. Study-level results: Ubiquitous expanded tumor TCRs appeared in blood more at resection than follow-up.

Stated time point: sample taken at primary tumor resection. A total of some 70 untreated early-stage non-small cell lung cancer patients served as donors. Whole RNA from tumor, nontumor lung or frozen PBMC was sequenced unsorted. The CDR3 sequence is 15 residues long. Deletions cut 5 bases from V and 6 bases from J, with 20 bases between. Every TCR cDNA molecule bore its own unique molecular identifier. From the 5' RACE reads, TCRdb called clonotypes with MiXCR, one entry per CDR3 protein. The sample shows approximately 22,000 distinct CDR3 sequences, about 5.8% of them seen only once. A note on this clonotype: The antigen is unknown.

The rearrangement links TRBV12-3 or TRBV12-4 to TRBJ2-7; D not certain. This sample comprised PBMCs, obtained at surgery. The sequence was collected from a male donor with early-stage non-small cell lung cancer. CDR3 region: CASSRLVLVSSEQYF. In DNA, the CDR3 is TGTGCCAGCAGTCGTTTGGTTTTGGTTAGTTCCGAGCAGTACTTC.